The next 5 T cell receptor beta chains were all read from a single sample in a study of blood T cells in healthy people across ages. Sample-barcoded 5' priming and a J-beta primer mix drove a second PCR of about 6 to 11 cycles. TCRdb reanalysed the 5' RACE reads using MiXCR and keeps one entry per CDR3 protein. The table lists approximately 350,000 distinct CDR3 sequences, about 55% of them singletons. The sequenced material came from blood. These TCRs come from a man aged 55 to 70 in good health.

The gene calls are TRBV24-1 and TRBJ2-1, with 12 nucleotides matching TRBD2. The trim removed 2 bases at V and 4 bases at J, leaving 2 bases unmatched. Per the germline V gene, CDR1 is KGHDR and CDR2 is SFDVKD. The CDR3 covers 16 residues. The CDR3 protein is CATSDYGTSGYNEQFF. The CDR3 DNA is TGTGCCACCAGTGATTACGGGACTAGCGGGTACAATGAGCAGTTCTTC.

Turning to this clonotype: One end of the junction is discordant with germline, which a read error may explain. This chain uses TRBV5-1 with TRBJ2-4; 14 nucleotides agree with TRBD2. The CDR3 is 18 amino acids. Germline V gene sequence: CDR1 SGHRS, CDR2 YFSETQ. In nucleotides, the CDR3 is TGCCCCAGCAGCTCCGGGACTAGCGGGAGAGGGGGCATCAATGAGCAGTACTTC. Encoded protein: CPSSSGTSGRGGINEQYF.

The chain joins TRBV7-2 to TRBJ2-3; TRBD2 agrees at 11 bases. J gave up 14 bases and V 4 bases, and 8 bases lay outside the gene matches. Germline V gene sequence: CDR1 SGHTA, CDR2 FQGNSA. The CDR3 spans 13 residues. The CDR3, as DNA: TGTGCCAGCAGCTCAACTAGCGGGAGTAGAGTGTATTTT. Amino acids: CASSSTSGSRVYF. Variable domain in full (rest from reference TRBV7-2 and TRBJ2-3): GAGVSQSPSNKVTEKGKDVELRCDPISGHTALYWYRQSLGQGLEFLIYFQGNSAPDKSGLPSDRFSAERTGGSVSTLTIQRTQQEDSAVYLCASSSTSGSRVYFGPGTRLTVL.

This chain joins TRBV20-1 and TRBJ2-3; no clear D. V lost 3 bases, J lost 2 bases, and 15 bases lay in between. The CDR3 contains 15 residues. Germline V gene sequence: CDR1 DFQATT, CDR2 SNEGSKA (reference sequence). CDR3 sequence: CSASYSLGATDTQYF. The CDR3 DNA reads as TGCAGTGCTAGTTACTCTTTAGGTGCCACAGATACGCAGTATTTT.

The chain carries TRBV7-6 and TRBJ2-2, with 11 bases lining up with TRBD2. Germline V gene lookup returns CDR1 SGHVS and CDR2 FNYEAQ. There are 17 residues in the CDR3. V trimming: 5 bases; J trimming: 0 bases; junction bases outside the gene matches: 5. CDR3 coding DNA: TGTGCCAGCAGCCAAGGACTAGCGGGTACGAACACCGGGGAGCTGTTTTTT. It translates to CASSQGLAGTNTGELFF.